The present entry profiles one T cell receptor (beta chain) with its context. Its recognized antigen is unknown. No per-base quality is available; no much larger clone lies one base away. From a lookup of the germline V gene, CDR1 and CDR2 are SGHDT and YYEEEE. V is reduced by 2 bases and J by 4 bases, leaving a spacing of 15 bases between them. Taken from cysteine to phenylalanine, the CDR3 has 16 residues. The retained sequence is limited to the CDR3, 48 bases, with the frame set at the first base. Library prep was done by the immunoSEQ multiplex PCR assay. For the multiplex PCR, a mixture combining 60 forward primers for TCR Vbeta segments and 13 reverse primers for TCR Jbeta segments was used. A multiplex PCR assay on genomic DNA amplified the CDR3 region of rearranged TCR beta genes. On the Illumina HiSeq System, the amplified TCR beta libraries were sequenced as 87-base-pair reads. In the source study's methods: A later analysis counted some 80 million unique TCR beta chains across the 650 to 700 repertoires, and about 10 million of these chains were shared by at least two donors. Raw reads were error-corrected and collapsed into unique sequences by a nearest-neighbor algorithm in which closely related sequences were merged to remove PCR and sequencing errors. To assign V, D and J gene segments, CDR3 sequences were aligned to IMGT reference sequences. For a sequence to be retained, a match of at least six nucleotides to both a V gene segment and a J gene segment was required. A rearrangement counted as productive if the CDR3 had no stop codons and remained in frame with V and J, and every other rearrangement counted as non-productive. Following IMGT convention, CDR3 was defined as the stretch from the second conserved V-encoded cysteine to the conserved J-encoded phenylalanine. Sequences without an unambiguous match to a single V gene segment were excluded from the earlier analysis of about 600 of the donors. An earlier analysis of 450 to 650 of the donors called V segments functional above 56.7% productive rearrangements and segregating when the between-donor standard deviation exceeded 5%. A statistical classification framework was built for diagnosing cytomegalovirus status from the catalog of TCR beta chain sequences. V and J gene assignment, in a later analysis, came from comparing TCR nucleotide sequences with IMGT/GENE-DB human TR gene sequences. The TCRdist pipeline was used in a later analysis to assign CDR3 sequences and most-parsimonious VDJ recombination scenarios. In a later analysis, every TCR beta chain was defined by the combination of its CDR3 amino acid sequence and its V-gene family, and reads without a unique V-gene family were dropped. In a later analysis, approximately 590 highly shared, low-generation-probability nucleotide sequences were removed to address suspected cross-contamination and a sequencing artifact. In a later analysis, a clonal expansion index was calculated for each public chain from normalized within-repertoire ranks of inferred template counts. In a later analysis, generation probabilities were computed with a VDJ recombination model fitted to out-of-frame rearrangements, and the resulting probabilities were checked against IGoR. A later analysis scored TCR-TCR, TCR-HLA and TCR-CMV co-occurrence with hypergeometric tests, applying a repertoire-size bias correction to TCR pairs. To estimate false discovery rates, a later analysis permuted the HLA or CMV assignments 20 times. In a later analysis, co-occurring TCRs were grouped using DBSCAN, with TCRdist sequence similarity added in when clustering inside HLA-allele-positive subsets. Repertoires with fewer than 30,000 or more than 120,000 public chains, plus five repertoires with anomalous nucleotide sharing, were excluded from co-occurrence clustering. The source is immuneACCESS, and TCRdb retained only in-frame sequences with V and J called. Part of the clones is not carried over; for the studies checked, unresolved V genes explain less than half of this, and the remainder is unexplained. The V and J calls and the clone size are those of that table, but D and trimming were determined from the DNA. This sample gives roughly 190,000 clones in total; 75% to 90% of them show up just once. In total, the top ten clones hold roughly 6.7% of the sample.

This sample stems from a study of cytomegalovirus exposure and HLA in healthy donors (TCRdb year 2017). For the wider study: An earlier analysis of 587 of the donors reported about 300 Gb of sequence data and 95 million to 140 million unique TCR beta sequences obtained from 150 million to 200 million T cells. Typing coverage varied by locus: roughly 620-630 donors for A, B, C, DRB1 and DQB1; approximately 560 for DQA1; over 600 for DPA1; about 450 for DPB1. Alongside the repertoire data, information on donor age, sex, ethnicity and CMV serostatus was compiled. The study aimed to test whether signatures of past pathogen exposure could be identified by cataloging public T cell receptors. Along with the approximately 700-subject first cohort, a separate validation cohort of over a hundred different subjects was used. Every repertoire in the discovery cohort had been generated on one and the same sequencing platform. In a later genetic analysis, genome-wide SNP genotypes for about three fifths of the roughly 670 donors were used, and that subset was treated as a discovery cohort. Across 300 to 500 genotyped donors of the cohort, an average of about 240,000 unique TCR beta nucleotide sequences per donor were sequenced, and roughly a sixth of those sequences were non-productive. An early release covering roughly 640 HLA-typed donors comprised roughly 300 gigabases of sequencing data and roughly 85 million unique TCR sequences. Of the roughly 400 genotyped donors, approximately 82% fell in the genetic ancestry cluster associated with self-reported Caucasian donors. Rather than using new phenotypic data, the later analysis identified candidate immune exposures from TCR beta sequences and from how often those sequences occurred across donors. In an earlier analysis of roughly 540 of the donors, high-throughput TCR beta sequencing was used to judge whether each TCR beta V gene segment behaved as functional or pseudogenic. The study combined high-throughput TCR immunosequencing, statistical association of individual TCRs with disease status, and machine learning to predict cytomegalovirus infection status. Roughly 5 DR-DQ haplotypes were treated as single units for association and clustering because of strong linkage in the cohort. A later analysis re-examined previously published TCR beta repertoires from 500 to 700 donors and added high-resolution HLA genotyping to investigate patterns of TCR occurrence. HLA typing included class I and class II loci at four-digit resolution. The study profiled the T cell repertoires of about 720 subjects by immunosequencing and related them to cytomegalovirus serostatus. General conclusions and limits of the study: Because counts were too low, roughly 17 rarely observed V segments, including chromosome 9 orphons, were left out of the earlier analysis of 587 of the donors. The study listed 150 to 200 TCR beta chains as associated with cytomegalovirus. Most TCR sequences were observed very rarely across donors, whereas some public TCRs were present in many individuals. Broadly in line with IMGT annotations, most TCR beta V segments showed up in productive rearrangements about 90% or about 30% of the time in an earlier analysis of 587 of the donors. When HLA alleles, especially DR and DQ, strongly co-occurred, attributing TCR associations to individual alleles was difficult. Some IMGT-functional V segments, including TRBV6-2 and TRBV6-3, could not be distinguished by the 87-base-pair reads and were therefore excluded. Linkage disequilibrium might explain the correlated functional status among segregating V segments, but an unknown experimental factor could not be ruled out. Most CMV-associated TCR beta chains appeared to be HLA-restricted in a later analysis, and the HLA associations seemed to be driven largely by CMV exposure. A later analysis reported that several top co-occurrence clusters appeared linked to parvovirus B19, influenza, CMV and Epstein-Barr virus. In a later genetic analysis, fewer N-insertions in productive TCRs were reported among donors in an Asian-associated ancestry cluster than the 666-donor mean. In a later analysis, HLA-associated TCR beta chains were found to be more clonally expanded and to have lower generation probabilities than equally common non-associated chains. It was suggested by the authors that the approach could potentially be generalized to other disease states and immunological phenotypes. V-gene and J-gene trimming of TCR beta chains was associated with a missense DCLRE1C variant in a later genetic analysis, and the association was replicated in an independent cohort. The cohort was sequenced for TCR beta chains only, and without alpha or paired-chain data the features that could be detected were limited. A later analysis associated 15,000 to 20,000 TCR beta sequences with specific HLA alleles at a false discovery rate of 0.05. HLA typing was unavailable for some donors at each locus, so association tests used only the typed subset. Cytomegalovirus status was reported to be diagnosed by the classifier with high specificity and sensitivity in both the original and validation cohorts. The only immune exposure information available for the cohort was CMV serostatus. Sequencing depth was assumed to be roughly uniform across donors in the presence/absence analyses, though that assumption may not hold. The sequencing pipeline was judged likely to have produced a cluster of highly shared sequence variants as a technical artifact. A further reported finding was that TCR beta sequences accurately predicted the HLA-A and HLA-B alleles for most subjects in the first cohort. According to a later analysis, TCR association rates differed among HLA loci, with DRB1 alleles showing the most associated TCRs and HLA-C alleles showing the fewest. In vitro tests confirmed that a few of the cytomegalovirus-associated TCR beta chains recognize cytomegalovirus antigens.

The cohort comprised some 680 healthy bone marrow donors. At the time of sampling, all cohort members were nominally healthy, though unrecorded immune exposures were likely present. The donor was CMV seropositive and belonged to the group of some 290 seropositive cohort members. A peripheral blood sample was provided by each donor, and peripheral blood mononuclear cells were used for TCR beta sequencing. Genomic DNA extraction from the blood cell samples was performed with the Qiagen DNeasy Blood Extraction Kit. The chain is encoded by TRBV5-6 joined to TRBJ2-2; tentative D gene TRBD2, with 6 bases matching. Sequencing input: PBMCs. This TCR came from a man between 40 and 49 years old in good health and CMV-seropositive. The CDR3 region reads CASSFWTSGGTGELFF. In nucleotide form, the sequence is TGTGCCAGCAGCTTTTGGACTTCCGGGGGCACCGGGGAGCTGTTTTTT.